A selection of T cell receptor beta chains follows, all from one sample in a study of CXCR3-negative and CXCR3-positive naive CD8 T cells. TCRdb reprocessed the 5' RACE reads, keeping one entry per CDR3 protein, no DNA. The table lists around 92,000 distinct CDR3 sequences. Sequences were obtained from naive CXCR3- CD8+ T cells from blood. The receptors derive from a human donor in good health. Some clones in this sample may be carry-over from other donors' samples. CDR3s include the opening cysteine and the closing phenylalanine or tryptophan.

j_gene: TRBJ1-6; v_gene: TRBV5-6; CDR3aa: CASSRREGNSPLHF
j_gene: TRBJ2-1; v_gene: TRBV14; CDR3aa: CASSPRTSGGRNEQFF
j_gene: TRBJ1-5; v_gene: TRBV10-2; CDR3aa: CASSDDIRNQPQHF
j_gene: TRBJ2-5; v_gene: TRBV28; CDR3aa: CASSFFGEQETQYF
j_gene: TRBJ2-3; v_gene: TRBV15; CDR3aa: CATSPNFRDTQYF
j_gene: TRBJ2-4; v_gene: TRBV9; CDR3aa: CASSVEGAKNIQYF
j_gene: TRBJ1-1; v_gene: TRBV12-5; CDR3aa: CASGLFGGENTEAFF
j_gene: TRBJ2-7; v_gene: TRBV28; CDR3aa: CATTTPSDHAGTYEQYF
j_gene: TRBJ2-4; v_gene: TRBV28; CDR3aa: CASREGLAKNIQYF
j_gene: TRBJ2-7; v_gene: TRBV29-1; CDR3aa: CSVESTGGEQYF
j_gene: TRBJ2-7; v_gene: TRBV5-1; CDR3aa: CASHVDLSSYEQYF
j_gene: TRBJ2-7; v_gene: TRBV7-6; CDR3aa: CASSSSGAAYEQYF
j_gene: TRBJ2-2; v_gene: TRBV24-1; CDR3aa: CATSDLPMGGSNTGELFF
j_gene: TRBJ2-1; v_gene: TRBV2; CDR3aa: CASRVVQGAIYNEQFF
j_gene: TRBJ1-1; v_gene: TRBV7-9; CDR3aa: CASTRTGGPEAFF
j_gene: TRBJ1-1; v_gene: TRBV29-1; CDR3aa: CSVAGYTEAFF
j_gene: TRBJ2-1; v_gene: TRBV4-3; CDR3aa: CASSQEGQAGGHNEQFF
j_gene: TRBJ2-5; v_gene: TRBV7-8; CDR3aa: CASSLGLAGPQETQYF
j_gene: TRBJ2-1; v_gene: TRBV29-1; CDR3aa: CSVEGRGRVDEQFF
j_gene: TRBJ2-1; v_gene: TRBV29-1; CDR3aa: CSVQGGGSYNEQFF
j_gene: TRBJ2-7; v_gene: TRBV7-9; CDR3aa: CASSLGTGGDYEQYF
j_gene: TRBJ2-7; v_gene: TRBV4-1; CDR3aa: CASSQGGGQGAYEQYF
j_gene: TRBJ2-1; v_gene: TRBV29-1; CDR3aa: CSVGLALDNEQFF
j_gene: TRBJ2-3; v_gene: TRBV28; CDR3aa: CASRRGIGTDTQYF
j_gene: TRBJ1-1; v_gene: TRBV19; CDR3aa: CASSPGLGTEAFF
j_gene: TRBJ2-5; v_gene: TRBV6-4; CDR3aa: CASSDGDRGTQYF
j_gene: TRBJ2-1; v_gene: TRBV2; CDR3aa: CASSDHPDEQFF
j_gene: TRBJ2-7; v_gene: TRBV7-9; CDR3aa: CASSLGMVADSYEQYF
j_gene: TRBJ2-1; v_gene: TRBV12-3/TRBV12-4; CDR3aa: CASSLALRASGGKPYNEQFF
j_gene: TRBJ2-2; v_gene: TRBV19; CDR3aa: CASSIDGPGGELFF
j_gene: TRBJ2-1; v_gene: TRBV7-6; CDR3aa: CASSLYGGGDEQFF
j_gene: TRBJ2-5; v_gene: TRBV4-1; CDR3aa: CASSQENGGPQETQYF
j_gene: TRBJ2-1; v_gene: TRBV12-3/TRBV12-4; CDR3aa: CASSFPADTHYNEQFF
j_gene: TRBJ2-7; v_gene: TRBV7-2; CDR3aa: CASSPPISTDERYF
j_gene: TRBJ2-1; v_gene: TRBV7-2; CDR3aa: CASGPTGDEQFF
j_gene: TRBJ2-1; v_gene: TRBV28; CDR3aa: CASSWGIRVNEQFF
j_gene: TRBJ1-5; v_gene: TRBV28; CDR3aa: CASIFGGAGQPQHF
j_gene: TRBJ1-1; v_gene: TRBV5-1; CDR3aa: CASSFFDRNTEAFF
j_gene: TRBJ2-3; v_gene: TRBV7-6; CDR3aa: CASSLAGSGVDTQYF
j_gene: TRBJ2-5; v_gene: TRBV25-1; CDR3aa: CASRGSGGAVETQYF
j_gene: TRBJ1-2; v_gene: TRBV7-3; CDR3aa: CASSPQGGYGYTF
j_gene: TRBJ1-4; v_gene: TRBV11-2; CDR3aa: CASSLVADRGEKLFF
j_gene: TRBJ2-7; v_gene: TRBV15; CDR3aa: CATSHSGGSSYEQYF
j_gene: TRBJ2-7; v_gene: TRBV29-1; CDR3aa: CSVQTGSGYEQYF
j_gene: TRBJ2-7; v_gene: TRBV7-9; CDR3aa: CASSPERVAYEQYF
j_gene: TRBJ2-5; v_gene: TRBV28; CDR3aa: CASSPPGTGVETQYF
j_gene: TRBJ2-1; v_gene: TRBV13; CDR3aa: CASSTRGNEQFF
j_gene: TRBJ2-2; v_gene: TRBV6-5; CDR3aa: CASTYNSNTGELFF
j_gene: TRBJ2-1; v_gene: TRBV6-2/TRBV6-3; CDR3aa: CARSYSGLGPLGQFF
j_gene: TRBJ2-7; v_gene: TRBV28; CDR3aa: CASSPITGTTYYEQYF